Shown below are 6 T cell receptor beta chains from a single sample sequenced in a study of cytomegalovirus exposure and HLA in healthy donors. With 60 Vbeta and 13 Jbeta primers, the PCR was carried out. The method was immunoSEQ multiplex PCR; TCRdb's version includes in-frame clones alone and lacks a portion of them. In the table there are roughly 150,000 clones, roughly 80% of which are singletons. Sequences were obtained from PBMCs. The receptors shown here come from a man between 18 and 29 years old in good health and CMV-seropositive.

The J gene is TRBJ2-7, the V gene TRBV11-2, with 9 bases lining up with TRBD2. The germline CDR1 and CDR2 sequences are SGHAT and FQNNGV. The ends lost 2 bases at V and 6 bases at J; junction bases unmatched: 14. The CDR3 contains 17 residues. The CDR3 DNA follows: TGTGCCAGCAGCTTACTGAAGACTAGCGGAAGAAAGGGCGAGCAGTACTTC. This encodes CASSLLKTSGRKGEQYF.

The V call is TRBV28, the J call TRBJ2-1, with TRBD2 matching over 10 bases. Germline lookup yields CDR1 MDHEN and CDR2 SYDVKM. The J segment lost 4 bases and the V segment lost 7 bases, leaving 10 bases of the junction unmatched. This CDR3 has 16 amino acids. CDR3: CASNSRLAGFYNEQFF. The CDR3 nucleotides read TGTGCCAGCAACTCTAGACTAGCGGGCTTTTACAATGAGCAGTTCTTC.

This sequence joins TRBV6-5 and TRBJ2-7; possibly TRBD1 for D (6 bases). This CDR3 spans 11 amino acids. The germline V gene encodes CDR1 MNHEY and CDR2 SVGAGI. V lost 5 bases to trimming and J lost 6 bases, with 8 bases between them. CDR3 residues: CASSTGSEQYF. The CDR3 DNA sequence: TGTGCCAGCAGTACAGGGTCCGAGCAGTACTTC.

The chain has TRBV28 and TRBJ2-7, with 9 nucleotides matching TRBD2. CDR1 is MDHEN, CDR2 SYDVKM, per germline. V shed 5 bases, J shed 2 bases, and the junction held 4 bases outside the gene matches. There are 14 residues in the CDR3. The CDR3 loop is CASSRGRAPYEQYF. In DNA, the CDR3 is TGTGCCAGCAGTCGCGGGAGGGCTCCCTACGAGCAGTACTTC.

The rearrangement joins TRBV6-5 to TRBJ1-4; D is undetermined. CDR3 length: 14 amino acids. V gave up 5 bases and J gave up 6 bases, with 13 bases separating them. In germline, CDR1 is MNHEY, CDR2 SVGAGI. Here the CDR3 reads CASSPYAADEKLFF. CDR3 nucleotide sequence: TGTGCCAGCAGTCCCTATGCAGCGGATGAAAAACTGTTTTTT.

Here the CDR3 DNA reads TGTGCCAGCAGCTTGGAACAGGAGCGCTACGAGCAGTACTTC. Amino acid sequence: CASSLEQERYEQYF. The chain carries TRBV5-4 and TRBJ2-5, with D perhaps matching TRBD1 (5 bases). The closer fit of TRBJ2-7 to the DNA end suggests the J call may be wrong. CDR1 and CDR2 from the germline V gene are SGHNT and YYREEE (reference sequence). This CDR3 contains 14 residues.